This is a list of T cell receptor beta chains from one sample in a study of blood T cell repertoires in COVID-19. The data were produced by immunoSEQ multiplex PCR, yet TCRdb's version contains in-frame clones alone and is incomplete. The data contain 150,000 to 200,000 clones, around 90% of them singletons. Sequencing used PBMCs or T cells enriched from blood (not recorded which). These receptors came from a woman aged 18-35 years who had recovered from COVID-19. CDR3s include the opening cysteine and the closing phenylalanine or tryptophan. Fields, in order: clone size, D gene, V gene, J gene, CDR3 protein, CDR3 DNA. A D gene is named only where the DNA matches it firmly. Where a row states a size, it is once, few, many or the class of an expanded clone; other rows omit it.

.	TRBD2	TRBV6-4	TRBJ2-3	CARWTSARDTQYF	TGTGCCAGGTGGACTAGCGCGAGGGATACGCAGTATTTT
.	.	TRBV6-2/TRBV6-3	TRBJ2-7	CASSLTGIGYEQYF	TGTGCCAGCAGTCTTACAGGGATCGGCTACGAGCAGTACTTC
.	.	TRBV10-3	TRBJ1-3	CAIEGAGNTIYF	TGTGCCATCGAGGGGGCTGGAAACACCATATATTTT
few	TRBD1	TRBV11-3	TRBJ2-3	CASSPGQGDTQYF	TGTGCCAGCAGCCCGGGACAGGGCGATACGCAGTATTTT
.	TRBD1	TRBV28	TRBJ1-2	CASSPPSGQGGGGYTF	TGTGCCAGCAGTCCCCCTTCTGGACAGGGGGGTGGTGGCTACACCTTC
.	TRBD1	TRBV3-1/TRBV3-2	TRBJ2-4	CASSRQGGNIQYF	TGTGCCAGCAGCCGACAGGGCGGCAACATTCAGTACTTC
.	.	TRBV6-5	TRBJ1-5	CASRGHHEGAQHF	TGTGCCAGCAGGGGACACCATGAAGGGGCCCAGCATTTT
.	TRBD1	TRBV2	TRBJ1-5	CASRRGQGNQPQHF	TGTGCCAGCAGGAGGGGGCAGGGCAATCAGCCCCAGCATTTT
.	TRBD1	TRBV19	TRBJ1-1	CASTIAGRTGGKLAEAFF	TGTGCCAGTACTATTGCGGGGCGGACAGGGGGCAAATTAGCTGAAGCTTTCTTT
once	TRBD1	TRBV5-6	TRBJ1-6	CASRGTGEASPLHF	TGTGCCAGCAGGGGGACAGGGGAGGCTTCACCCCTCCACTTT
.	TRBD1	TRBV6-2/TRBV6-3	TRBJ1-2	CASSLRQGKMIDGYTF	TGTGCCAGCAGTTTGCGACAGGGTAAAATGATCGATGGCTACACCTTC
.	.	TRBV29-1	TRBJ2-7	CSVRDWGEQYF	TGCAGCGTACGGGACTGGGGGGAGCAGTACTTC
.	TRBD2	TRBV10-3	TRBJ2-5	CAISMGLAVNETQYF	TGTGCCATCAGCATGGGACTAGCGGTAAACGAGACCCAGTACTTC
.	.	TRBV7-3	TRBJ2-7	CASSLRVVSGYEQYF	TGTGCCAGCAGCTTAAGGGTCGTTAGCGGCTACGAGCAGTACTTC
.	TRBD2	TRBV27	TRBJ2-1	CASRLSGGLFNEQFF	TGTGCCAGCAGGCTGAGCGGGGGCCTTTTCAATGAGCAGTTCTTC
.	TRBD2	TRBV5-1	TRBJ2-3	CASSPTLAGYTDTQYF	TGCGCCAGCAGCCCGACACTAGCGGGATACACAGATACGCAGTATTTT
.	TRBD1	TRBV9	TRBJ1-1	CASSVGVHWGTGAFF	TGTGCCAGCAGCGTAGGGGTCCATTGGGGGACAGGGGCTTTCTTT
.	TRBD2	TRBV5-6	TRBJ2-3	CASSFGLVPTDTQYF	TGTGCCAGCAGCTTCGGACTAGTCCCCACAGATACGCAGTATTTT
.	TRBD1	TRBV19	TRBJ1-5	CASSDGQAGNQAQHF	TGTGCCAGTAGTGACGGACAGGCTGGGAATCAGGCCCAGCATTTT
.	TRBD1	TRBV18	TRBJ2-2	CASSSQGASNTGELFF	TGTGCCAGCTCCTCGCAGGGGGCATCGAACACCGGGGAGCTGTTTTTT
.	.	TRBV28	TRBJ1-2	CASSSALGPARGGYTF	TGTGCCAGCAGTTCCGCCCTCGGACCCGCTCGAGGGGGCTACACCTTC
.	.	TRBV10-3	TRBJ2-2	CATEVGDYTGELFF	TGTGCCACGGAAGTAGGGGACTACACCGGGGAGCTGTTTTTT
.	.	TRBV2	TRBJ1-1	CASSSKRLNTEAFF	TGTGCCAGCAGTAGTAAGCGGTTAAACACTGAAGCTTTCTTT
.	.	TRBV18	TRBJ1-6	CASSPGAGPLHF	TGTGCCAGCTCACCTGGCGCGGGACCCCTCCACTTT
.	.	TRBV3-1/TRBV3-2	TRBJ2-5	CASSQVGGGETQYF	TGTGCCAGCAGCCAAGTCGGTGGAGGAGAGACCCAGTACTTC
once	.	TRBV7-9	TRBJ2-3	CASSSIGAYFRTDTQYF	TGTGCCAGCAGCTCGATAGGGGCATACTTTCGCACAGATACGCAGTATTTT
.	.	TRBV4-1	TRBJ1-4	CASSQVGGLTNEKLFF	TGCGCCAGCAGCCAAGTGGGGGGGTTAACTAATGAAAAACTGTTTTTT
.	TRBD1	TRBV5-1	TRBJ1-6	CASSPGQGGSPLHF	TGCGCCAGCAGCCCGGGACAGGGGGGTTCACCCCTCCACTTT
.	TRBD1	TRBV18	TRBJ1-2	CASSPGQGVSNYGYTF	TGTGCCAGCTCCCCAGGACAGGGGGTCTCTAACTATGGCTACACCTTC
once	.	TRBV5-1	TRBJ2-1	CASSLATVNYNEQFF	TGCGCCAGCAGCTTGGCCACAGTTAATTACAATGAGCAGTTCTTC
.	.	TRBV27	TRBJ2-7	CASSLTPGYEQYF	TGTGCCAGCAGTCTAACCCCCGGTTACGAGCAGTACTTC
.	TRBD1	TRBV10-1	TRBJ1-2	CASSDLKWGQGASNYGYTF	TGCGCCAGCAGTGACTTAAAGTGGGGACAGGGGGCTTCTAACTATGGCTACACCTTC
.	.	TRBV19	TRBJ2-3	CASSIFAEGADTQYF	TGTGCCAGTAGTATATTCGCAGAAGGGGCAGATACGCAGTATTTT
.	TRBD1	TRBV24-1	TRBJ2-3	CATSDRDRGRVTDTQYF	TGTGCCACCAGTGATCGGGACAGGGGGCGAGTCACAGATACGCAGTATTTT
.	TRBD1	TRBV28	TRBJ1-1	CASSSPYGQVNTEAFF	TGTGCCAGCAGTTCCCCGTACGGACAGGTAAACACTGAAGCTTTCTTT
.	.	TRBV4-1	TRBJ1-1	CASSQVAGMNTEAFF	TGCGCCAGCAGCCAAGTGGCGGGGATGAACACTGAAGCTTTCTTT
.	.	TRBV2	TRBJ2-2	CASSDPLDIDTGELFF	TGTGCCAGCAGTGATCCGTTGGACATCGACACCGGGGAGCTGTTTTTT
.	.	TRBV15	TRBJ2-5	CATSGLSAKPSSGETQYF	TGTGCCACCAGCGGACTTAGCGCCAAACCCAGCTCGGGGGAGACCCAGTACTTC
.	.	TRBV9	TRBJ1-2	CASSSGAERLYGYTF	TGTGCCAGCAGCTCCGGAGCGGAGAGACTCTATGGCTACACCTTC
.	TRBD1	TRBV18	TRBJ2-2	CASSPRDRADTGELFF	TGTGCCAGCTCCCCCCGGGACAGGGCGGACACCGGGGAGCTGTTTTTT
many	.	TRBV6-5	TRBJ2-1	CASRNIGTYNEQFF	TGTGCCAGCAGGAATATCGGGACATACAATGAGCAGTTCTTC
.	.	TRBV23-1	TRBJ1-2	CASELQGHFPQNYGYTF	TGCGCCAGTGAACTCCAAGGACACTTTCCTCAGAACTATGGCTACACCTTC
.	TRBD2	TRBV2	TRBJ2-3	CASSGGTSGSGLGTQYF	TGTGCCAGCAGTGGAGGGACTAGCGGGAGTGGGTTGGGTACGCAGTATTTT
once	TRBD2	TRBV28	TRBJ2-2	CASSITGLAENTGELFF	TGTGCCAGCAGTATAACGGGACTAGCAGAGAACACCGGGGAGCTGTTTTTT
.	.	TRBV3-1/TRBV3-2	TRBJ2-2	CASSQGAGGELFF	TGTGCCAGCAGCCAGGGGGCAGGCGGGGAGCTGTTTTTT
once	.	TRBV29-1	TRBJ1-1	CSPRQVDKAFF	TGCAGCCCCCGACAGGTAGACAAAGCTTTCTTT
.	TRBD1	TRBV7-2	TRBJ1-4	CASSLGQMGEKLFF	TGTGCCAGCAGCTTGGGACAGATGGGGGAAAAACTGTTTTTT
.	.	TRBV6-4	TRBJ2-2	CASTEGDLNTGELFF	TGTGCCAGCACCGAGGGGGACCTTAACACCGGGGAGCTGTTTTTT
.	TRBD1	TRBV10-3	TRBJ1-2	CAISPRGQETYGYTF	TGTGCCATCAGTCCTCGGGGACAGGAGACATATGGCTACACCTTC
.	.	TRBV10-2	TRBJ2-7	CASSPGGYEQYF	TGCGCCAGCAGTCCCGGGGGTTACGAGCAGTACTTC
few	.	TRBV29-1	TRBJ2-3	CSSRDTGTDTQYF	TGCAGCTCCCGGGACACCGGCACAGATACGCAGTATTTT
.	TRBD2	TRBV2	TRBJ2-3	CASSDSQAGVRFLTADTQYF	TGTGCCAGCAGTGATTCACAAGCGGGAGTTAGGTTTTTGACGGCAGATACGCAGTATTTT
.	.	TRBV28	TRBJ2-3	CASSIRGTDTQYF	TGTGCCAGCAGTATCAGGGGTACAGATACGCAGTATTTT
.	.	TRBV28	TRBJ1-3	CASSYGVSVNTIYF	TGTGCCAGCAGTTATGGCGTCAGCGTAAACACCATATATTTT